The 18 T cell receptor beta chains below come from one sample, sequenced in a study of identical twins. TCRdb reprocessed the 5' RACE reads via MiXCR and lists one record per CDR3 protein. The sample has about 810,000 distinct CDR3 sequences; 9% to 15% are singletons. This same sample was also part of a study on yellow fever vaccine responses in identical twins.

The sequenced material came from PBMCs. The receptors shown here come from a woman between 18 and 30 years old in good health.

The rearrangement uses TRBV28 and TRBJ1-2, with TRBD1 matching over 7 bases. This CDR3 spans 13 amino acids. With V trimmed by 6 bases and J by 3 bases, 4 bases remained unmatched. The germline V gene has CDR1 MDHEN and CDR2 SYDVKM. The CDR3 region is CASRLQGYYGYTF. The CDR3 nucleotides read TGTGCCAGCAGACTACAGGGGTACTATGGCTACACCTTC.

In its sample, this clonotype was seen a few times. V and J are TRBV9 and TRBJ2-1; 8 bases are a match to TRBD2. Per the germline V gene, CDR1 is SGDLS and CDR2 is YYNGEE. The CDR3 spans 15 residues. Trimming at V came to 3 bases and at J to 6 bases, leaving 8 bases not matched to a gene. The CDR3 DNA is TGTGCCAGCAGCGCATTTAGCGGGGACGGCAATGAGCAGTTCTTC. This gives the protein CASSAFSGDGNEQFF.

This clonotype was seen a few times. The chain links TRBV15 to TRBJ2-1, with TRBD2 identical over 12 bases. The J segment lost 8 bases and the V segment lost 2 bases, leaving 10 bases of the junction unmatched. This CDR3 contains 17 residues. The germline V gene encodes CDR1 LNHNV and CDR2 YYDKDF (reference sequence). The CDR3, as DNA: TGTGCCACCAGCAGAATTCTAGCGGGAGGGCCAAAGGATGAGCAGTTCTTC. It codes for CATSRILAGGPKDEQFF.

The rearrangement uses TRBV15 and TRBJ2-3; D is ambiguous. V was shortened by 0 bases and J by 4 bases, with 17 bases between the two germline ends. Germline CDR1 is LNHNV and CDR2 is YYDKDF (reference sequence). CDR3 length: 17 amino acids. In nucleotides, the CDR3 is TGTGCCACCAGCAGAGATTTGAGTAGCTGGTCGTCAGATACGCAGTATTTT. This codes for CATSRDLSSWSSDTQYF.

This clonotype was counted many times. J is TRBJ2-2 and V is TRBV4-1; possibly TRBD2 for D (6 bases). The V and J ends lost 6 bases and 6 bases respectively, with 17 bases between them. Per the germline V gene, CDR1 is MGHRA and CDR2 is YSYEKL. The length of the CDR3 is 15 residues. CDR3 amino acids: CASRTVGGLAGELFF. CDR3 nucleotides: TGCGCCAGCAGGACGGTCGGGGGACTTGCCGGGGAGCTGTTTTTT.

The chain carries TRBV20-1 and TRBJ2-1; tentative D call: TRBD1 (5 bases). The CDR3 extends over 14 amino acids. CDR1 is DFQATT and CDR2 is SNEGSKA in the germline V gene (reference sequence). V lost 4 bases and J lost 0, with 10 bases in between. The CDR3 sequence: CSATRQSSYNEQFF. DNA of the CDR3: TGCAGTGCTACCCGACAGAGCTCCTACAATGAGCAGTTCTTC.

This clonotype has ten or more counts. CDR3 sequence: CSATGLAGVSYNEQFF. The CDR3 nucleotides are TGCAGTGCGACCGGACTAGCGGGAGTCTCTTACAATGAGCAGTTCTTC. The chain joins TRBV20-1 to TRBJ2-1, with 13 nucleotides matching TRBD2. The CDR3 has 16 residues. Losses at the gene ends were 6 bases for V and 4 bases for J; bases not matched to a gene: 9. Germline CDR1 DFQATT, CDR2 SNEGSKA (reference sequence).

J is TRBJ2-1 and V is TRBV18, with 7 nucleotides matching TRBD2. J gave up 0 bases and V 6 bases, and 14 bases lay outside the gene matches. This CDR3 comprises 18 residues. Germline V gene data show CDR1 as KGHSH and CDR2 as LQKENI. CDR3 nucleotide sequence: TGTGCCAGCTCCCGCGACACAGCGGGAATGAGCTCCTACAATGAGCAGTTCTTC. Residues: CASSRDTAGMSSYNEQFF.

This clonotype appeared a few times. CDR3 in amino acids: CSARAAGGREPNEQFF. The CDR3 DNA is TGCAGTGCTAGGGCAGCGGGAGGTCGGGAACCCAATGAGCAGTTCTTC. The V and J genes are TRBV20-1 and TRBJ2-1; 9 bases are shared with TRBD2. The CDR3 sequence is 16 residues long. CDR1 and CDR2 (germline): DFQATT, SNEGSKA (reference sequence). Germline trimming cut 3 bases from V and 6 bases from J; bases unmatched to any gene: 12.

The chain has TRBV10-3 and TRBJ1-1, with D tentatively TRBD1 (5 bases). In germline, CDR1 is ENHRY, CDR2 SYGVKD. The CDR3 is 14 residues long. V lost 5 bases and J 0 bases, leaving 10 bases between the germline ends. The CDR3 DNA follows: TGTGCCATCAGTTGGGGGGACGTGAACACTGAAGCTTTCTTT. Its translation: CAISWGDVNTEAFF.

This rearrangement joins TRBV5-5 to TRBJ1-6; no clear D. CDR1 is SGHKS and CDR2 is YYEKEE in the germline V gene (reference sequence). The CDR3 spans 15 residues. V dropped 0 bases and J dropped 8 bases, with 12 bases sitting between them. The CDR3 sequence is CASSLEVRRDSPLHF. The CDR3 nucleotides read TGTGCCAGCAGCTTGGAAGTCCGAAGGGATTCACCCCTCCACTTT.

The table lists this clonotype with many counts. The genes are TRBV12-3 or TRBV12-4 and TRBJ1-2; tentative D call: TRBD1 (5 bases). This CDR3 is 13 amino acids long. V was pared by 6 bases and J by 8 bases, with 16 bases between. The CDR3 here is CASRPQVLGGYTF. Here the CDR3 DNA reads TGTGCCAGCAGGCCACAGGTCCTTGGAGGCTACACCTTC.

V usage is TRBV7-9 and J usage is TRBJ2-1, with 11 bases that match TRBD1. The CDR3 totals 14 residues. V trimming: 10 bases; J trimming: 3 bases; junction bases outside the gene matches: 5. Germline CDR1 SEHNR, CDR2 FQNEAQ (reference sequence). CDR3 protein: CAIPGTGGYNEQFF. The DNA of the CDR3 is TGTGCCATACCCGGGACAGGGGGCTACAATGAGCAGTTCTTC. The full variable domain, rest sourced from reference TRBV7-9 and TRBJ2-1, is DTGVSQNPRHKITKRGQNVTFRCDPISEHNRLYWYRQTLGQGPEFLTYFQNEAQLEKSRLLSDRFSAERPKGSFSTLEIQRTEQGDSAMYLCAIPGTGGYNEQFFGPGTRLTVL.

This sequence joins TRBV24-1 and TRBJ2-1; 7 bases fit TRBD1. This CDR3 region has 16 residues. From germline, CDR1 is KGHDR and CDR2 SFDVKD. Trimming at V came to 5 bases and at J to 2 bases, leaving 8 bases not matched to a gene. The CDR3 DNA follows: TGTGCCACCAGTGCCGGGCCGGGGACAGCCTACAATGAGCAGTTCTTC. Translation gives CATSAGPGTAYNEQFF.

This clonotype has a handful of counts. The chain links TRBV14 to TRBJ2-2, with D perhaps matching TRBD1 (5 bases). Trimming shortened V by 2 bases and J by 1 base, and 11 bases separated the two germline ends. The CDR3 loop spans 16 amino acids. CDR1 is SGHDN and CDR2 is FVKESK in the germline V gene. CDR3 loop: CASSQWAGKNTGELFF. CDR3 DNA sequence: TGTGCCAGCAGCCAATGGGCAGGGAAGAACACCGGGGAGCTGTTTTTT.

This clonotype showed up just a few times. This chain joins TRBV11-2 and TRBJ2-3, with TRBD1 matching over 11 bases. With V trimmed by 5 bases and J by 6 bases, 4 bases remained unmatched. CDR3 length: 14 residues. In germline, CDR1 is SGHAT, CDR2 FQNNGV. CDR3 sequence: CASSIGTGGDTQYF. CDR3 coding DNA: TGTGCCAGCAGCATCGGGACAGGGGGTGATACGCAGTATTTT. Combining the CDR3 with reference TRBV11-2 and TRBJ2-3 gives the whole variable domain EAGVAQSPRYKIIEKRQSVAFWCNPISGHATLYWYQQILGQGPKLLIQFQNNGVVDDSQLPKDRFSAERLKGVDSTLKIQPAKLEDSAVYLCASSIGTGGDTQYFGPGTRLTVL.

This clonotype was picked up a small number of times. Written as DNA, the CDR3 is TGTGCCAGCAGCCAAGGGTCCAAAAACATTCAGTACTTC. It yields the protein CASSQGSKNIQYF. The rearrangement joins TRBV3-1 to TRBJ2-4; D gene uncertain. The CDR3 has 13 residues. Germline lookup yields CDR1 LGHDT and CDR2 YNNKEL (reference sequence). Deletions cut 1 base from V and 2 bases from J, with 3 bases between.

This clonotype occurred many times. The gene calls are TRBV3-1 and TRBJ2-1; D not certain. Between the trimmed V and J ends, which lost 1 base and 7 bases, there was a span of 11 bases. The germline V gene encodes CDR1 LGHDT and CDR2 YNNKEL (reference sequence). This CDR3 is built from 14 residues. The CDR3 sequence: CASSQGPARNEQFF. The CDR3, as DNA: TGTGCCAGCAGCCAAGGGCCCGCTCGGAATGAGCAGTTCTTC.